This passage covers 11 T cell receptor beta chains from one sample sequenced in a study of Ad26.COV2.S vaccination and SARS-CoV-2 variants. Using immunoSEQ multiplex PCR, the repertoire was profiled, and TCRdb retains in-frame clones only, with some absent. The sample lists some 330,000 clones, 90% seen once, with around 5.5% in the top ten. Described treatment: approximately 18 received Ad26.COV2.S at low or high dose, single or two shots; several received placebo; per-sample allocation not given. The study sampled participants on day 63 after the first vaccine or placebo injection. The sequenced sample was peripheral blood, obtained in a trial of Ad26.COV2.S vaccine versus placebo. The source is a person aged 18-60 years who received the Ad26.COV2.S COVID-19 vaccine or a placebo.

The chain has TRBV10-2 and TRBJ2-7, with 10 bases matching TRBD2. V was clipped by 6 bases and J by 0 bases; unmatched bases: 20. The CDR3 length is 20 residues. Germline V gives CDR1 WSHSY, CDR2 SAAADI. The CDR3 reads CASRTSLAGAKPVRSYEQYF. CDR3 in DNA: TGCGCCAGCAGAACGAGTCTAGCGGGGGCGAAACCAGTTCGCTCCTACGAGCAGTACTTC.

This clone has just one count. The chain joins TRBV23-1 to TRBJ1-4; D unresolved. Being an ORF, TRBV23-1 has a function that is uncertain. The CDR3 has 14 amino acids. V gave up 4 bases and J gave up 2 bases, with 8 bases separating them. The CDR3 reads CASSRMETNEKLFF. CDR3 coding DNA: TGCGCCAGCAGTCGAATGGAGACTAATGAAAAACTGTTTTTT.

This clone was seen only once. The chain employs TRBV7-9 and TRBJ1-2; possible D gene TRBD1, 5 bases. This CDR3 comprises 15 residues. Per the germline V gene, CDR1 is SEHNR and CDR2 is FQNEAQ (reference sequence). V was trimmed by 1 base and J by 7 bases, leaving 16 bases between them. CDR3 loop: CASSLGDSQGTGYTF. For the CDR3, the DNA is TGTGCCAGCAGCTTAGGGGATTCTCAGGGAACTGGCTACACCTTC.

The J gene is TRBJ2-5, the V gene TRBV18, with a tentative D call TRBD2 (5 bases). The V end was cut by 1 base, the J end by 2 bases, with 17 bases between. Germline values: CDR1 KGHSH, CDR2 LQKENI. The CDR3 is 17 amino acids. CDR3 protein: CASSPLPGKGLQETQYF. Written as DNA, the CDR3 is TGTGCCAGCTCACCACTTCCGGGGAAGGGCCTACAAGAGACCCAGTACTTC.

This clone was counted a single time. This rearrangement joins TRBV4-2 to TRBJ2-1, with D hard to call. CDR3 length equals 12 residues. The germline gives CDR1 LGHNA, CDR2 YNFKEQ. V lost 5 bases, J lost 3 bases, and 5 bases lay in between. The DNA of the CDR3 is TGTGCCAGCAGCGAGGTCTACAATGAGCAGTTCTTC. Its protein product is CASSEVYNEQFF.

This chain joins TRBV6-1 and TRBJ2-7, with D perhaps TRBD1 (6 bases). The CDR3 loop spans 16 amino acids. Per germline, CDR1 MNHNS and CDR2 SASEGT. V was cut by 1 base and J by 2 bases, with 15 bases left in between. The CDR3 DNA reads as TGTGCCAGCAGTGAAGAAGGGTACAGGGAAACCTACGAGCAGTACTTC. Its protein is CASSEEGYRETYEQYF.

The rearrangement joins TRBV14 to TRBJ2-3; D perhaps matches TRBD1 (6 bases). The ends were cut back, 2 bases at V and 9 bases at J, with 24 bases in the middle. CDR3 length equals 17 residues. CDR1 and CDR2 from the germline V gene are SGHDN and FVKESK. The DNA for the CDR3 is TGTGCCAGCAGCCAATCCGGTTTCCAGGGGCCCCGGGAAACGCAGTATTTT. Amino acids: CASSQSGFQGPRETQYF.

V usage is TRBV13 and J usage is TRBJ2-5, with D tentatively TRBD1 or TRBD2 (5 bases each). V gave up 5 bases and J gave up 9 bases, with 13 bases separating them. Germline values: CDR1 PRHDT, CDR2 FYEKMQ (reference sequence). The CDR3 runs to 12 residues. The CDR3 sequence: CASSPPGRAQYF. CDR3 nucleotides: TGTGCCAGCAGCCCTCCGGGGCGGGCCCAGTACTTC.

The chain links TRBV6-5 to TRBJ1-2; perhaps TRBD1 as D (5 bases). There are 15 residues in the CDR3. Trimming took 5 bases from V and 5 from J, leaving 18 bases between them. Germline loops: CDR1 MNHEY, CDR2 SVGAGI. In DNA, the CDR3 is TGTGCCAGCAGTCCGGATCTCGGGGGAGGGTATGGCTACACCTTC. Translating gives CASSPDLGGGYGYTF.

This rearrangement joins TRBV7-2 to TRBJ1-5; no firm D call. With 2 bases removed from V and 7 bases from J, the gap between germline ends came to 9 bases. The germline gives CDR1 SGHTA, CDR2 FQGNSA. The CDR3 is 13 amino acids. The CDR3 loop is CASSLQLEQPQHF. The CDR3 nucleotides are TGTGCCAGCAGCTTACAGCTGGAACAGCCCCAGCATTTT.

V is TRBV30 and J is TRBJ1-6, with 10 nucleotides matching TRBD1. The V and J ends lost 4 bases and 12 bases, in that order; junction bases with no gene match: 9. The CDR3 has 14 amino acids. The V gene's germline CDR1 is GTSNPN and CDR2 SVGIG (reference sequence). CDR3 sequence reads: CAWKVGTGAGPLHF. Written as DNA, the CDR3 is TGTGCCTGGAAGGTCGGGACAGGGGCTGGACCCCTCCACTTT.